The 25 T cell receptor beta chains in this list originate from one sample, sequenced in a study of neoadjuvant nivolumab and ipilimumab in lung cancer. The data were produced by immunoSEQ multiplex PCR, yet TCRdb's version contains in-frame clones alone and is incomplete. The repertoire holds around 10,000 clones, with around 85% as singletons. The sequences come from peripheral blood, collected before neoadjuvant nivolumab, alone or with ipilimumab. The receptors come from an adult with non-small cell lung cancer.

The rearrangement links TRBV5-1 to TRBJ2-5; D perhaps matches TRBD1 (5 bases). The ends were cut back, 3 bases at V and 1 base at J, with 10 bases in the middle. This CDR3 is 14 amino acids long. CDR1 is SGHRS and CDR2 is YFSETQ in the germline V gene. Here the CDR3 reads CASSSSGRQETQYF. The DNA of the CDR3 is TGCGCCAGCAGCTCCTCAGGGCGCCAAGAGACCCAGTACTTC.

The chain is built from TRBV7-3 and TRBJ2-5; possible D gene TRBD1, 6 bases. The V end was cut by 5 bases, the J end by 14 bases, with 18 bases between. This CDR3 is built from 12 residues. The V gene's germline CDR1 is SGHTA and CDR2 FQGTGA. The CDR3 region has the DNA TGTGCCAGCAGCAGACCTGGGACACTTCATTACTTC. Translated, it gives CASSRPGTLHYF. The full variable domain, with the rest looked up from reference TRBV7-3 and TRBJ2-5, is GAGVSQTPSNKVTEKGKYVELRCDPISGHTALYWYRQSLGQGPEFLIYFQGTGAADDSGLPNDRFFAVRPEGSVSTLKIQRTERGDSAVYLCASSRPGTLHYFGPGTRLLVL.

The DNA of the CDR3 is TGTGCCACATACGCACCGGGACACTCCTATGGCTACACCTTC. This codes for CATYAPGHSYGYTF. The chain is built from TRBV28 and TRBJ1-2; possible D gene TRBD1, 6 bases. Germline loops: CDR1 MDHEN, CDR2 SYDVKM. This CDR3 has 14 amino acids. The V and J ends lost 10 bases and 4 bases respectively, with 19 bases between them.

The rearrangement joins TRBV5-4 to TRBJ2-5, with 11 positions matching TRBD2. The CDR3 totals 17 residues. J lost 1 base, V lost 0 bases, and 5 bases had no gene match. Germline loops: CDR1 SGHNT, CDR2 YYREEE (reference sequence). The CDR3 DNA is TGTGCCAGCAGCTTGGAACATGGGACTAGCGGCCAAGAGACCCAGTACTTC. This encodes CASSLEHGTSGQETQYF.

This clone is categorized as medium-sized. The gene calls are TRBV15 and TRBJ2-5; D perhaps matches TRBD1 (6 bases). The CDR3 contains 15 residues. The V gene's germline CDR1 is LNHNV and CDR2 YYDKDF (reference sequence). Trimming took off 0 bases at V and 3 bases at J, with 11 bases between the two ends. CDR3 DNA sequence: TGTGCCACCAGCAGAGACGACAGGCCAAAAGAGACCCAGTACTTC. It yields the protein CATSRDDRPKETQYF.

The chain has TRBV9 and TRBJ2-5; the match to TRBD2 covers 9 bases. The CDR3 totals 16 residues. Germline lookup yields CDR1 SGDLS and CDR2 YYNGEE. With V trimmed by 0 bases and J by 0 bases, 3 bases remained unmatched. CDR3 loop: CASSVGSGRYQETQYF. The CDR3 DNA follows: TGTGCCAGCAGCGTAGGCAGCGGGAGGTACCAAGAGACCCAGTACTTC.

This chain joins TRBV27 and TRBJ1-2, with D uncertain. The CDR3 covers 13 residues. Germline V CDR1 and CDR2: MNHEY, SMNVEV (reference sequence). Trimming cost V 10 bases and J 1 base, with 13 bases left between them. The CDR3 DNA is TGTGCCACCCGGTCACTGGATAACTATGGCTACACCTTC. It is translated as CATRSLDNYGYTF.

The genes are TRBV27 and TRBJ2-1; 7 nucleotides line up with TRBD2. V shed 3 bases and J 2 bases; nucleotides not matched to a gene: 1. Germline V gene sequence: CDR1 MNHEY, CDR2 SMNVEV (reference sequence). The CDR3 consists of 14 residues. The CDR3 region is CASSFAGAYNEQFF. The CDR3 DNA reads TGTGCCAGCAGTTTTGCGGGAGCCTACAATGAGCAGTTCTTC.

The chain employs TRBV16 and TRBJ1-5; TRBD1 matches 8 bases. In germline, CDR1 is KGHSY, CDR2 FQNENV. V lost 2 bases and J lost 9; bases outside the gene matches: 6. CDR3 length: 14 residues. The CDR3 bases are TGTGCCAGCAGCCAAACGACAGGGGCTCTGCCCCAGCATTTT. It encodes CASSQTTGALPQHF.

The V gene is TRBV27, the J gene TRBJ2-2, with 8 bases identical to TRBD2. J gave up 6 bases and V 2 bases, and 5 bases lay outside the gene matches. This CDR3 contains 15 residues. CDR1 MNHEY and CDR2 SMNVEV come from the germline V gene (reference sequence). This chain's CDR3 is CASSLNGRAPGELFF. In nucleotides, the CDR3 is TGTGCCAGCAGTTTAAACGGGAGGGCCCCCGGGGAGCTGTTTTTT.

The V and J genes are TRBV28 and TRBJ1-2; D perhaps matches TRBD1 (6 bases). CDR1 MDHEN and CDR2 SYDVKM come from the germline V gene. The ends were cut back, 3 bases at V and 4 bases at J, with 15 bases in the middle. CDR3 size: 15 residues. CDR3 protein: CASSFRGAGSYGYTF. The DNA of the CDR3 is TGTGCCAGCAGTTTTAGGGGGGCGGGGAGCTATGGCTACACCTTC.

This clone has just one count. The genes are TRBV6-5 and TRBJ1-2, with 9 bases matching TRBD1. Germline values: CDR1 MNHEY, CDR2 SVGAGI. After removal of 6 bases from V and 5 bases from J, the junction contained 4 bases not matched to a gene. This CDR3 spans 13 amino acids. CDR3 DNA: TGTGCCAGCAGCCGAGGACAGGGGTATGGCTACACCTTC. This codes for CASSRGQGYGYTF.

The chain employs TRBV2 and TRBJ1-5; 7 nucleotides match TRBD1. V dropped 5 bases and J dropped 3; count of bases not matched to a gene: 7. The CDR3 covers 15 residues. The germline CDR1 and CDR2 sequences are SNHLY and FYNNEI. The DNA for the CDR3 is TGTGCCAGCAGTTGGGACAGAACTGACAATCAGCCCCAGCATTTT. As protein: CASSWDRTDNQPQHF.

The chain is built from TRBV6-5 and TRBJ1-2, with TRBD1 matching over 9 bases. Germline V gene data show CDR1 as MNHEY and CDR2 as SVGAGI. CDR3 length equals 16 residues. After removal of 4 bases from V and 6 bases from J, the junction contained 12 bases not matched to a gene. CDR3 DNA sequence: TGTGCCAGCAGTTCACAACCGGGACAGGGTATCCATGGCTACACCTTC. Translating it yields CASSSQPGQGIHGYTF.

This clone was seen a single time. The chain is built from TRBV11-1 and TRBJ1-5, with a weak D call TRBD1 (6 bases). Trimming took 6 bases from V and 6 from J, leaving 12 bases between them. The germline gives CDR1 SGHAT, CDR2 FQDESV (reference sequence). The CDR3 loop spans 13 amino acids. This CDR3 is CASSLGASQPQHF. The CDR3 DNA is TGTGCCAGCAGTTTGGGGGCGAGTCAGCCCCAGCATTTT.

The chain has TRBV7-9 and TRBJ1-4; a possible D gene is TRBD1 (6 bases). Trimming took off 4 bases at V and 12 bases at J, with 15 bases between the two ends. CDR3 length: 13 residues. CDR1 SEHNR and CDR2 FQNEAQ come from the germline V gene (reference sequence). CDR3: CASSSYRARELFF. CDR3 in DNA: TGTGCCAGCAGCTCGTACAGGGCGAGGGAACTGTTTTTT.

The CDR3 region has the DNA TGCAGCGTTGAAGGATACTGGGAGGGCCGTTTCAATGAGCAGTTCTTC. Its translation: CSVEGYWEGRFNEQFF. The chain employs TRBV29-1 and TRBJ2-1; 7 bases agree with TRBD2. This CDR3 has 16 residues. CDR1 and CDR2 (germline): SQVTM, ANQGSEA. The J segment lost 6 bases and the V segment lost 1 base, leaving 12 bases of the junction unmatched.

The V call is TRBV5-8, the J call TRBJ1-1, with D hard to call. The germline CDR1 and CDR2 sequences are SGHTS and YDEGEE. The CDR3 totals 15 residues. Trimming took 4 bases from V and 0 from J, leaving 13 bases between them. Here the CDR3 DNA reads TGTGCCAGCAGCCCATGGACGGGATTGAACACTGAAGCTTTCTTT. It specifies CASSPWTGLNTEAFF.

The table lists this clone with a few counts. The chain has TRBV25-1 and TRBJ1-5; D perhaps matches TRBD1 (5 bases). Germline V CDR1 and CDR2: MGHDK, SYGVNS. The germline V and J ends were trimmed by 2 bases and 2 bases, with 16 bases remaining between them. The CDR3 is 17 residues long. The CDR3 nucleotides read TGTGCCAGCAGTGAAGGTGGGGGTGATGTGGGCAATCAGCCCCAGCATTTT. It specifies CASSEGGGDVGNQPQHF.

The chain couples TRBV5-1 to TRBJ2-7; D is unclear. Trimming took off 0 bases at V and 7 bases at J, with 11 bases between the two ends. The length of the CDR3 is 13 residues. Germline-derived CDR1 and CDR2 are SGHRS and YFSETQ. CDR3 amino acids: CASSLALPWEQYF. The DNA of the CDR3 is TGCGCCAGCAGCTTGGCCCTACCCTGGGAGCAGTACTTC.

This chain joins TRBV6-6 and TRBJ2-7, with D possibly called TRBD1 or TRBD2 (5 bases each). The germline V gene has CDR1 MNHNY and CDR2 SVGAGI (reference sequence). The CDR3 contains 13 residues. The V and J ends lost 3 bases and 7 bases respectively, with 13 bases between them. Written as DNA, the CDR3 is TGTGCCAGCAGTTATGGGGACCAATATGAGCAGTACTTC. This sequence encodes CASSYGDQYEQYF.

V gene TRBV10-3 combines with J gene TRBJ1-1; a possible D gene is TRBD1 (6 bases). Germline V gene sequence: CDR1 ENHRY, CDR2 SYGVKD. The CDR3 sequence is 15 residues long. The V and J ends lost 0 bases and 1 base respectively, with 9 bases between them. The CDR3 region has the DNA TGTGCCATCAGTGAGTCGGGGGGCCCGAACACTGAAGCTTTCTTT. Amino acids: CAISESGGPNTEAFF.

This chain joins TRBV6-1 and TRBJ1-3, with D maybe TRBD1 (5 bases). The CDR3 extends over 16 amino acids. Trimming removed 4 bases from V and 0 bases from J, with 13 bases in between. CDR1 and CDR2 (germline): MNHNS, SASEGT. CDR3 sequence reads: CASSVGLLSSGNTIYF. The CDR3 DNA follows: TGTGCCAGCAGTGTGGGACTGCTGAGCTCTGGAAACACCATATATTTT.

The chain uses TRBV7-2 and TRBJ1-2, with D uncertain. CDR1 is SGHTA and CDR2 is FQGNSA in the germline V gene. Trimming took 5 bases from V and 4 from J, leaving 23 bases between them. The CDR3 has 17 residues. CDR3 DNA: TGTGCCAGCAGCCCCCGGACGGCTGAACAGAGTGTCTATGGCTACACCTTC. Residues: CASSPRTAEQSVYGYTF.

This clone was seen more than once but under ten times. CDR3 region: CASLRVPEAYEQYF. The CDR3 bases are TGTGCCAGCCTCAGGGTTCCGGAGGCCTACGAGCAGTACTTC. This chain uses TRBV2 with TRBJ2-7; perhaps D is TRBD1 or TRBD2 (5 bases each). This CDR3 is 14 amino acids long. Trimming took 8 bases from V and 2 from J, leaving 16 bases between them. Looked up from germline, CDR1 is SNHLY and CDR2 is FYNNEI.